The entry below describes one TCR beta chain. This specimen belongs to a study of control samples from healthy donors and cancer patients. Sequencing was performed with immunoSEQ multiplex PCR; in TCRdb, only in-frame clones are kept and a portion is missing. The sample includes approximately 90,000 clones, approximately 90% of them seen just once. This CDR3 has 15 amino acids. Germline V CDR1 and CDR2: SGHRS, YFSETQ. V shed 4 bases, J shed 10 bases, and the junction held 7 bases outside the gene matches. This receptor was taken from a woman in her 70s in good health. Sequenced sample: blood. The chain recombines TRBV5-1 with TRBJ1-6; 11 nucleotides align to TRBD1. As DNA, the CDR3 is TGCGCCAGCAGCCCCGGACAGGGGGCTGGATCACCCCTCCACTTT. Residues: CASSPGQGAGSPLHF.